The rows below give T cell receptor beta chains drawn from one sample of a study of T cell repertoires and HLA-DP antigens. Their specific antigens are unknown. Clones were read by immunoSEQ multiplex PCR, and TCRdb kept only the in-frame ones, dropping some. The table shows around 110,000 clones, with about 91% occurring only once. Sequencing was done on a sample of CD4+ T cells from PBMCs. These receptor sequences come from a woman between 18 and 29 years old in good health and CMV-seronegative. Each CDR3 is given with its conserved first and last residue. Fields, in order: clone size, V gene, D gene, J gene, CDR3 protein, CDR3 DNA. D genes are given only for firm matches. Clone size appears in some rows only: once, few, many, or a class for an expanded clone.

NA	TRBV29-1	NA	TRBJ2-5	CSVEAAYQETQYF	TGCAGCGTTGAAGCAGCGTACCAAGAGACCCAGTACTTC
NA	TRBV5-1	TRBD2	TRBJ2-2	CASTLVAGNTGELFF	TGCGCCAGCACCTTGGTAGCGGGGAACACCGGGGAACTGTTTTTT
NA	TRBV5-1	NA	TRBJ1-2	CASSFTGPPGTVGGGYTF	TGCGCCAGCAGCTTTACCGGACCCCCCGGGACCGTAGGGGGTGGCTACACCTTC
once	TRBV5-1	NA	TRBJ1-5	CASSFGGDGQPQHF	TGCGCCAGCAGCTTTGGAGGGGACGGCCAGCCCCAGCATTTT
NA	TRBV4-3	NA	TRBJ2-2	CASSQVYRGANTGELFF	TGCGCCAGCAGCCAAGTCTACCGGGGCGCGAACACCGGGGAGCTGTTTTTT
NA	TRBV28	NA	TRBJ1-5	CASSFGGGRAQHF	TGTGCCAGCAGTTTTGGCGGGGGCCGGGCCCAGCATTTT
once	TRBV5-1	NA	TRBJ1-1	CASNPTAGGTEAFF	TGCGCCAGCAACCCGACCGCGGGGGGGACTGAAGCTTTCTTT
NA	TRBV7-9	NA	TRBJ2-1	CASSSRGGVYNEQFF	TGTGCCAGCAGCTCAAGGGGCGGGGTTTACAATGAGCAGTTCTTC
NA	TRBV2	TRBD1	TRBJ1-4	CASRGPGQETEKLFF	TGTGCCAGCAGGGGACCGGGACAGGAGACCGAAAAACTGTTTTTT
NA	TRBV11-2	NA	TRBJ2-4	CASSLGGRTVNIQYF	TGTGCCAGCAGCTTAGGCGGCCGGACGGTTAACATTCAGTACTTC
NA	TRBV11-2	NA	TRBJ1-2	CASSLTNYGYTF	TGTGCCAGCAGCTTAACTAACTATGGCTACACCTTC
once	TRBV4-1	TRBD2	TRBJ2-7	CASSQLIGRVAHEQYF	TGCGCCAGCAGCCAACTTATCGGGAGGGTAGCCCACGAGCAGTACTTC
NA	TRBV6-6	NA	TRBJ2-2	CASRRGNTGELFF	TGTGCCAGCAGGAGAGGGAACACCGGGGAGCTGTTTTTT
NA	TRBV19	TRBD1	TRBJ2-5	CASSITGGRQETQYF	TGTGCCAGTAGTATAACAGGGGGACGGCAAGAGACCCAGTACTTC
NA	TRBV28	TRBD1	TRBJ1-3	CASSSPTRQGPGNTIYF	TGTGCCAGCAGCTCCCCGACCCGACAGGGGCCCGGAAACACCATATATTTT
NA	TRBV6-1	NA	TRBJ1-5	CASRPSGSNQPQHF	TGTGCCAGCAGGCCTTCGGGAAGCAATCAGCCCCAGCATTTT
NA	TRBV14	TRBD1	TRBJ2-1	CASSRDRGFINEQFF	TGTGCCAGCAGCCGGGACAGGGGCTTTATTAATGAGCAGTTCTTC
once	TRBV5-1	TRBD2	TRBJ2-1	CASSPGTSLREQFF	TGCGCCAGCAGTCCCGGGACTAGCCTAAGGGAGCAGTTCTTC
NA	TRBV15	NA	TRBJ2-2	CATSRDVVTGELFF	TGTGCCACCAGCAGAGATGTAGTCACCGGGGAGCTGTTTTTT
NA	TRBV9	TRBD1	TRBJ2-5	CASSVETGQETQYF	TGTGCCAGCAGCGTAGAGACAGGGCAAGAGACCCAGTACTTC
once	TRBV18	NA	TRBJ2-7	CASSPDSYYEQYF	TGTGCCAGCTCTCCCGACAGCTACTACGAGCAGTACTTC
NA	TRBV4-1	NA	TRBJ2-1	CASSSIGTILNEQFF	TGCGCCAGCAGCTCAATTGGTACTATCCTCAATGAGCAGTTCTTC
NA	TRBV19	NA	TRBJ2-1	CASQGELYNEQFF	TGTGCCAGCCAAGGGGAGCTTTACAATGAGCAGTTCTTC
NA	TRBV30	NA	TRBJ1-4	CAWGLGISTNEKLFF	TGTGCCTGGGGTCTGGGGATCTCAACTAATGAAAAACTGTTTTTT
NA	TRBV30	TRBD1	TRBJ2-3	CACMERGRSDTQYF	TGTGCCTGTATGGAAAGGGGGCGGTCAGATACGCAGTATTTT
once	TRBV7-6	NA	TRBJ2-3	CASSPRGTSSTDTQYF	TGTGCCAGCAGCCCCCGGGGCACCTCTAGCACAGATACGCAGTATTTT
NA	TRBV9	NA	TRBJ1-5	CASSVRGEGQPQHF	TGTGCCAGCAGCGTTAGGGGTGAGGGGCAGCCCCAGCATTTT
NA	TRBV5-1	NA	TRBJ2-5	CASSLPGRETQYF	TGCGCCAGCAGCTTGCCGGGTAGGGAGACCCAGTACTTC
NA	TRBV28	TRBD2	TRBJ2-5	CASGPSGALQETQYF	TGTGCCAGCGGCCCTAGCGGGGCACTTCAAGAGACCCAGTACTTC
NA	TRBV5-1	NA	TRBJ2-1	CASSLDARGLYNEQFF	TGCGCCAGCAGCTTGGATGCAAGGGGCCTGTACAATGAGCAGTTCTTC
NA	TRBV6-5	NA	TRBJ1-3	CASSYSGGNTIYF	TGTGCCAGCAGTTACTCGGGAGGAAACACCATATATTTT
NA	TRBV28	NA	TRBJ1-3	CASRTGNTIYF	TGTGCCAGCAGAACTGGAAACACCATATATTTT
NA	TRBV7-9	NA	TRBJ2-1	CASSLSGRGPNNEQFF	TGTGCCAGCAGCTTAAGTGGCAGGGGTCCCAACAATGAGCAGTTCTTC
NA	TRBV11-2	NA	TRBJ2-2	CASSLRPNTGELFF	TGTGCCAGCAGCTTACGCCCGAACACCGGGGAGCTGTTTTTT
NA	TRBV19	TRBD2	TRBJ2-2	CASSTLAGGPTGELFF	TGTGCCAGTAGTACACTAGCGGGAGGGCCGACCGGGGAGCTGTTTTTT
NA	TRBV19	NA	TRBJ1-5	CASSRSLAAPNDSNQPQHF	TGTGCCAGTAGTAGGAGTCTGGCGGCCCCCAATGATAGCAATCAGCCCCAGCATTTT
NA	TRBV2	TRBD1	TRBJ2-1	CASVPNRVQGDNEQFF	TGTGCCAGCGTACCGAACCGGGTTCAGGGGGACAATGAGCAGTTCTTC
NA	TRBV30	TRBD1	TRBJ2-6	CAWRQGAAGANVLTF	TGTGCCTGGAGACAGGGGGCGGCTGGGGCCAACGTCCTGACTTTC
NA	TRBV25-1	NA	TRBJ1-2	CASSADVGSGYTF	TGTGCCAGCAGTGCGGACGTCGGGAGTGGCTACACCTTC